This T cell receptor (beta chain) was captured in a study of identical twins. Study outcomes and limitations: Among out-of-frame alpha sequences shared by twins, low generation probability occurred in excess. Modelling underestimated the level of out-of-frame TCR alpha sharing observed in monozygotic twins.

V was shortened by 0 bases and J by 0 bases, with 15 bases between the two germline ends. CDR1 is LGHNA and CDR2 is YSLEER in the germline V gene. This CDR3 contains 18 residues. TCRdb re-analysed the 5' RACE reads in MiXCR, keeping a single row per CDR3 protein. The table lists approximately 690,000 distinct CDR3 sequences, approximately 6.1% of them singletons. In its sample, this clonotype was seen many times. Antigen unknown. The TCR originated in a young man in good health. The chain uses TRBV4-3 and TRBJ2-1, with D possibly TRBD1 on 6 matching bases. The sample comprised naive T cells sorted from blood. The CDR3 nucleotides are TGCGCCAGCAGCCAAGATGCGGGCCAGGGGAGCTCCTACAATGAGCAGTTCTTC. It translates to CASSQDAGQGSSYNEQFF.